One and the same sample provided the 29 T cell receptor beta chains below, sequenced in a study of blood T cell repertoires in COVID-19 (dated by TCRdb to 2019 to 2021). The method behind the library was the immunoSEQ multiplex PCR assay. Not all clones reach the TCRdb copy of this immuneACCESS table, which keeps in-frame sequences only. Checked studies attribute under half of the gap to unresolved V genes and leave the rest unexplained. The sample table contains about 190,000 clones; only one count was recorded for about 81% of them. The ten largest clones capture over 9.5% of the sample. The sequencing input was peripheral blood. Receptor source: a woman aged 80 or over with COVID-19, enrolled during active disease.

CDR3 protein: CSVVEGAWEEQYF. The CDR3 DNA follows: TGCAGCGTTGTTGAGGGGGCCTGGGAAGAGCAGTACTTC. The chain employs TRBV29-1 and TRBJ2-7, with 7 bases lining up with TRBD1. The germline V gene has CDR1 SQVTM and CDR2 ANQGSEA. CDR3 length: 13 amino acids. V trimming: 4 bases; J trimming: 7 bases; junction bases outside the gene matches: 10.

The gene calls are TRBV27 and TRBJ2-7; the match to TRBD1 covers 7 bases. CDR1 is MNHEY, CDR2 SMNVEV, per germline (reference sequence). J was trimmed by 2 bases and V by 4 bases; bases with no gene match: 5. This CDR3 region has 14 residues. The CDR3 loop is CASSWGTVPYEQYF. In DNA, the CDR3 is TGTGCCAGCAGTTGGGGGACAGTCCCCTACGAGCAGTACTTC.

This clone was detected once. This chain joins TRBV24-1 and TRBJ1-3; D is uncertain. The germline CDR1 and CDR2 sequences are KGHDR and SFDVKD. Trimming took off 5 bases at V and 5 bases at J, with 18 bases between the two ends. The CDR3 runs to 16 residues. The CDR3 reads CATSAREGSRRNTIYF. Here the CDR3 DNA reads TGTGCCACCAGTGCCCGGGAGGGCTCGAGGAGAAACACCATATATTTT.

This clone appeared a single time. The CDR3 loop reads CASSGGLDGYTF. The CDR3 DNA follows: TGCGCCAGCAGTGGGGGGCTGGATGGCTACACCTTC. The rearrangement links TRBV10-2 to TRBJ1-2, with D perhaps TRBD1 (6 bases). The CDR3 runs to 12 residues. Germline values: CDR1 WSHSY, CDR2 SAAADI. Trimming removed 4 bases from V and 6 bases from J, with 9 bases in between.

This clone was counted only a few times. The gene calls are TRBV5-1 and TRBJ2-3; 9 bases line up with TRBD1. Germline values: CDR1 SGHRS, CDR2 YFSETQ. The CDR3 is 14 amino acids. J was trimmed by 6 bases and V by 4 bases; bases with no gene match: 6. The CDR3 sequence is CASSATGGGDTQYF. DNA for the CDR3: TGCGCCAGCAGCGCGACAGGGGGTGGCGATACGCAGTATTTT.

This clone was detected only a few times. The gene calls are TRBV29-1 and TRBJ2-7, with D perhaps matching TRBD2 (5 bases). Between the trimmed V and J ends, which lost 4 bases and 2 bases, there was a span of 9 bases. Germline CDR1 is SQVTM and CDR2 is ANQGSEA. This CDR3 spans 12 amino acids. The CDR3 spells CSVVSGPYEQYF. CDR3 in DNA: TGCAGCGTTGTCAGCGGCCCCTACGAGCAGTACTTC.

This CDR3 is CTSSQRTDYLSYEQYF. In nucleotides, the CDR3 is TGCACCAGCAGCCAGCGGACGGACTACCTTTCCTACGAGCAGTACTTC. The gene calls are TRBV1 and TRBJ2-7; whether TRBD2, the table's D call, matches the DNA was not checked. TRBV1 is tagged as a pseudogene. There are 16 residues in the CDR3.

The J gene is TRBJ2-3, the V gene TRBV6-4, with D perhaps matching TRBD2 (5 bases). Germline V gene lookup returns CDR1 MRHNA and CDR2 SNTAGT. The CDR3 has 14 amino acids. The V end was cut by 5 bases, the J end by 2 bases, with 11 bases between. The CDR3 region is CASSPGIYTDTQYF. The DNA for the CDR3 is TGTGCCAGCAGTCCCGGGATCTACACAGATACGCAGTATTTT.

This clone was counted a few times. The chain carries TRBV28 and TRBJ2-7; D remains ambiguous. Germline loops: CDR1 MDHEN, CDR2 SYDVKM. This CDR3 comprises 13 residues. The ends were cut back, 8 bases at V and 6 bases at J, with 17 bases in the middle. Written as DNA, the CDR3 is TGTGCCAGCCTTCCGCTCGGGTATTCCGAGCAGTACTTC. Protein sequence: CASLPLGYSEQYF.

The chain combines TRBV12-3 or TRBV12-4 with TRBJ2-3; D ambiguous. V gave up 7 bases and J gave up 2 bases, with 4 bases separating them. CDR3 size: 11 residues. The chain's CDR3 is CASTHTDTQYF. The CDR3 DNA reads TGTGCCAGCACCCACACAGATACGCAGTATTTT.

The V gene is TRBV4-1, the J gene TRBJ1-1, with 7 nucleotides matching TRBD1. V lost 2 bases, J lost 6 bases, and 6 bases stayed unmatched. CDR3 length equals 14 residues. The germline CDR1 and CDR2 sequences are MGHRA and YSYEKL. The CDR3 nucleotides are TGCGCCAGCAGCCAATTGGGACAGTGGGCTGAAGCTTTCTTT. This sequence encodes CASSQLGQWAEAFF.

This CDR3 is CASSAFGGTDTQYF. The CDR3 nucleotides are TGTGCCAGCAGCGCTTTCGGGGGCACAGATACGCAGTATTTT. This chain links TRBV5-8 with TRBJ2-3; D is possibly TRBD2 (5 bases). The CDR3 has 14 amino acids. V shed 4 bases and J shed 1 base, with 10 bases lying between them. In germline, CDR1 is SGHTS, CDR2 YDEGEE.

This chain connects TRBV18 to TRBJ1-2; 7 nucleotides agree with TRBD1. This CDR3 has 14 residues. Germline V lookup: CDR1 KGHSH, CDR2 LQKENI. V was pared by 2 bases and J by 4 bases, with 4 bases of the junction left unmatched. CDR3 residues: CASSPEQGFYGYTF. In nucleotides, the CDR3 is TGTGCCAGCTCACCAGAACAGGGGTTCTATGGCTACACCTTC.

The chain links TRBV11-2 to TRBJ2-1; D unresolved. Trimming pared 0 bases from V and 5 bases from J, leaving 5 bases between. CDR1 and CDR2 (germline): SGHAT, FQNNGV. The CDR3 covers 13 residues. CDR3: CASSLERDNEQFF. The CDR3 DNA reads TGTGCCAGCAGCTTAGAACGGGACAATGAGCAGTTCTTC.

The chain uses TRBV6-5 and TRBJ1-1; tentative D call: TRBD1 (5 bases). Germline V lookup: CDR1 MNHEY, CDR2 SVGAGI. V was shortened by 4 bases and J by 3 bases, with 18 bases between the two germline ends. The CDR3 has 16 residues. In DNA form, the CDR3 reads TGTGCCAGCAGTTCCCGGGGGGGATTCCCGCACACTGAAGCTTTCTTT. Protein: CASSSRGGFPHTEAFF.

The chain is built from TRBV10-3 and TRBJ1-2; D not resolved. Germline loops: CDR1 ENHRY, CDR2 SYGVKD. V lost 2 bases and J lost 0, with 10 bases in between. CDR3 length equals 15 residues. The CDR3 loop reads CAISEGLAANYGYTF. The CDR3 DNA sequence: TGTGCCATCAGTGAGGGTCTTGCAGCTAACTATGGCTACACCTTC.

The chain has TRBV7-2 and TRBJ1-5; D uncertain. The CDR3 spans 16 residues. Trimming shortened V by 0 bases and J by 0 bases, and 9 bases separated the two germline ends. Per germline, CDR1 SGHTA and CDR2 FQGNSA. The CDR3 reads CASSLAGAYSNQPQHF. CDR3 bases: TGTGCCAGCAGCTTAGCGGGAGCTTATAGCAATCAGCCCCAGCATTTT.

The V call is TRBV11-3, the J call TRBJ2-2, with no clear D. This CDR3 comprises 13 residues. Germline V gene lookup returns CDR1 SGHNT and CDR2 YENEEA. V lost 3 bases, J lost 4 bases, and 6 bases lay in between. DNA of the CDR3: TGTGCCAGCAGCTTTAGTATCACCGGGGAGCTGTTTTTT. It yields the protein CASSFSITGELFF.

This chain connects TRBV7-6 to TRBJ2-1; D possibly corresponds to TRBD2 (5 bases). Germline V gene lookup returns CDR1 SGHVS and CDR2 FNYEAQ. V was trimmed by 2 bases and J by 6 bases, leaving 5 bases between them. There are 12 residues in the CDR3. The CDR3 is CASSLRGNEQFF. The CDR3 DNA reads TGTGCCAGCAGCTTACGGGGCAATGAGCAGTTCTTC.

In this sample, this clone turned up once. The chain has TRBV4-2 and TRBJ2-2, with a possible D match to TRBD2 (5 bases). The CDR3 contains 17 residues. Germline V gives CDR1 LGHNA, CDR2 YNFKEQ. V lost 3 bases, J lost 4 bases, and 18 bases lay in between. The CDR3: CASSHTPGEGFTGELFF. The CDR3 DNA reads TGTGCCAGCAGCCACACTCCCGGGGAAGGTTTCACCGGGGAGCTGTTTTTT.

J is TRBJ1-2 and V is TRBV7-9; 8 bases fit TRBD1. This CDR3 has 13 residues. Per germline, CDR1 SEHNR and CDR2 FQNEAQ (reference sequence). The junction had 3 bases not matched to a gene; V was cut back by 5 bases and J by 4 bases. The CDR3 here is CASSRGQAYGYTF. In nucleotides, the CDR3 is TGTGCCAGCAGCCGGGGACAGGCCTATGGCTACACCTTC.

This clone was seen a single time. This chain links TRBV2 with TRBJ1-6; D unclear. This CDR3 spans 16 amino acids. V lost 5 bases, J lost 5 bases, and 16 bases lay in between. Germline V gives CDR1 SNHLY, CDR2 FYNNEI. CDR3 DNA sequence: TGTGCCAGCAGTACGAATTCCGGGATTAATAATTCACCCCTCCACTTT. Translated: CASSTNSGINNSPLHF.

The chain links TRBV5-1 to TRBJ1-1; D not resolved. The CDR3 totals 13 residues. Trimming stripped 2 bases from V and 1 base from J, with 6 bases between. Germline CDR1 reads SGHRS; CDR2 reads YFSETQ. The CDR3 DNA reads TGCGCCAGCAGCTTCCGCGAGAACACTGAAGCTTTCTTT. Its translation: CASSFRENTEAFF.

The chain couples TRBV11-2 to TRBJ2-1; D is perhaps TRBD2 (7 bases). CDR1 and CDR2 (germline): SGHAT, FQNNGV. This CDR3 is 16 amino acids long. Trimming stripped 7 bases from V and 5 bases from J, with 21 bases between. CDR3 nucleotides: TGTGCCAGCAACCCCGTAAGGGGGGGAGGACACAATGAGCAGTTCTTC. Translating it yields CASNPVRGGGHNEQFF.

J is TRBJ2-7 and V is TRBV9; 8 nucleotides line up with TRBD2. Per germline, CDR1 SGDLS and CDR2 YYNGEE. V shed 2 bases, J shed 4 bases, and the junction held 5 bases outside the gene matches. CDR3 length: 14 residues. CDR3 nucleotides: TGTGCCAGCAGCGTTGGGGCGGGAGGATACGAGCAGTACTTC. It is translated as CASSVGAGGYEQYF.

This clone was observed a handful of times. The V call is TRBV3-1 (or the pseudogene TRBV3-2), the J call TRBJ1-2; D remains ambiguous. V lost 4 bases, J lost 6 bases, and 15 bases lay in between. Germline values: CDR1 LGHDT, CDR2 YNNKEL (reference sequence). The CDR3 sequence is 14 residues long. DNA of the CDR3: TGTGCCAGCAGCCGCGCACTAGGGATGCATGGCTACACCTTC. Encoded protein: CASSRALGMHGYTF.

The rearrangement joins TRBV11-3 to TRBJ2-7; D remains ambiguous. Trimming stripped 5 bases from V and 5 bases from J, with 10 bases between. CDR1 is SGHNT and CDR2 is YENEEA in the germline V gene. The CDR3 spans 12 residues. The CDR3 spells CASSPRADEQYF. CDR3 nucleotide sequence: TGTGCCAGCAGCCCGAGAGCCGACGAGCAGTACTTC.

This rearrangement joins TRBV6-6 to TRBJ2-2; TRBD2 matches 10 bases. This CDR3 has 16 amino acids. V dropped 7 bases and J dropped 7; count of bases not matched to a gene: 12. The germline V gene has CDR1 MNHNY and CDR2 SVGAGI (reference sequence). The CDR3 protein is CASILSLAGFIGELFF. The CDR3 nucleotides read TGTGCCAGCATTTTGTCACTAGCGGGATTTATCGGGGAGCTGTTTTTT.

CDR3 in amino acids: CASSGQDEQYF. In DNA, the CDR3 is TGTGCCAGCAGTGGACAGGACGAGCAGTACTTC. J is TRBJ2-7 and V is TRBV2; D perhaps matches TRBD1 (6 bases). There are 11 residues in the CDR3. Germline loops: CDR1 SNHLY, CDR2 FYNNEI. V lost 4 bases and J lost 5, with 6 bases in between.